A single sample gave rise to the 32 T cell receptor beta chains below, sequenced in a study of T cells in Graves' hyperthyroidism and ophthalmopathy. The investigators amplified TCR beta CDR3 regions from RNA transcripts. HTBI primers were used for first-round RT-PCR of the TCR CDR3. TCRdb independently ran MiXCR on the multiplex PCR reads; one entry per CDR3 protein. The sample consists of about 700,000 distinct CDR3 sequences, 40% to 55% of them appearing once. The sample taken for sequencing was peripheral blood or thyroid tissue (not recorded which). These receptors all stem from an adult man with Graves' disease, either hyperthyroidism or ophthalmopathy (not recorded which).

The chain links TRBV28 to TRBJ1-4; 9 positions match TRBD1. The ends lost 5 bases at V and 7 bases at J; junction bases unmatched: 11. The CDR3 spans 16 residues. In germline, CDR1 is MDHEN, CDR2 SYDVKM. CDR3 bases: TGTGCCAGCAGTACCAACAGGGGGCGGTACACTGAAAAACTGTTTTTT. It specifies CASSTNRGRYTEKLFF.

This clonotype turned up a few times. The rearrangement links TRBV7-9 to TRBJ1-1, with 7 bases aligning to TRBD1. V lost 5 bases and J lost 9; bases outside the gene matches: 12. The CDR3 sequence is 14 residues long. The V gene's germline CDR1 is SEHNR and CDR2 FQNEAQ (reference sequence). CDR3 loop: CASSPGGGAPKAFF. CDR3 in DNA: TGTGCCAGCAGCCCAGGGGGGGGCGCACCTAAAGCTTTCTTT.

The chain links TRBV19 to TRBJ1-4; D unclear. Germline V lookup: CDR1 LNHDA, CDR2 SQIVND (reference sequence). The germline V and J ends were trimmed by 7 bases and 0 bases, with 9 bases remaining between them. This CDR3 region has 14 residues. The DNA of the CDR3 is TGTGCCAGTAATGACGGAGCAACTAATGAAAAACTGTTTTTT. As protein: CASNDGATNEKLFF.

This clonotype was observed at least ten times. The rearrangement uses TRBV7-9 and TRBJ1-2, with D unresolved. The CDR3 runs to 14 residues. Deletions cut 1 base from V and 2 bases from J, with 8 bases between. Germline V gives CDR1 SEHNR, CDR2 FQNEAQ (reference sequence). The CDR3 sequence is CASSLGAVNYGYTF. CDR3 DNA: TGTGCCAGCAGCTTAGGAGCAGTGAACTATGGCTACACCTTC.

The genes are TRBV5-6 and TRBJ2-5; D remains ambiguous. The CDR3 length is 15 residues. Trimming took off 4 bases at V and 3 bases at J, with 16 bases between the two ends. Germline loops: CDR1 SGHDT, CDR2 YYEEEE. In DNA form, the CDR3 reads TGTGCCAGCAGCCCCGAGGTCAGAAGGAAAGAGACCCAGTACTTC. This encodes CASSPEVRRKETQYF.

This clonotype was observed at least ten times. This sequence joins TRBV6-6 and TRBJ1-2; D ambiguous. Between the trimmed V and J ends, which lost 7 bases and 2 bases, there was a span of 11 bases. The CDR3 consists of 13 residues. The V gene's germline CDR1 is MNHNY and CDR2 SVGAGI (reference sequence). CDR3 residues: CASTLGGNYGYTF. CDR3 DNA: TGTGCCAGCACTCTAGGTGGGAACTATGGCTACACCTTC.

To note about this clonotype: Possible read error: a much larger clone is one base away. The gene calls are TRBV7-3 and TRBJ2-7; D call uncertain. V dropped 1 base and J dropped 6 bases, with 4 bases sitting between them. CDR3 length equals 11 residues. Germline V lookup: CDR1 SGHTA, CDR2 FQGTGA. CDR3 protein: CASSLISEQYF. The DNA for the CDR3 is TGTGCCAGCAGCTTAATCTCCGAGCAGTACTTC.

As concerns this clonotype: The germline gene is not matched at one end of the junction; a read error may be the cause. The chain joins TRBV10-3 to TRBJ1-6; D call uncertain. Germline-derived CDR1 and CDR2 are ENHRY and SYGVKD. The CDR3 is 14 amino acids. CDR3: CASSDVSENSPLHF. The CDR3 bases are TGTGCCAGCAGTGATGTGTCTGAGAATTCACCCCTCCACTTT.

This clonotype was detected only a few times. The CDR3 sequence is CSAYTRGESTEAFF. CDR3 nucleotide sequence: TGCAGTGCCTACACGCGGGGGGAGAGCACTGAAGCTTTCTTT. V gene TRBV20-1 combines with J gene TRBJ1-1; possible D gene TRBD1, 5 bases. CDR3 size: 14 residues. Germline CDR1 DFQATT, CDR2 SNEGSKA (reference sequence). V lost 6 bases, J lost 4 bases, and 18 bases lay in between.

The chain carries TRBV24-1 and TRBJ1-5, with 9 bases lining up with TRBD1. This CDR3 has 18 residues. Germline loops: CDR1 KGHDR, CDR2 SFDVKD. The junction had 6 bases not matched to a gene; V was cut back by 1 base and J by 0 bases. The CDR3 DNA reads TGTGCCACCAGTGATTTTAGGGACAGGGACCATAGCAATCAGCCCCAGCATTTT. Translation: CATSDFRDRDHSNQPQHF.

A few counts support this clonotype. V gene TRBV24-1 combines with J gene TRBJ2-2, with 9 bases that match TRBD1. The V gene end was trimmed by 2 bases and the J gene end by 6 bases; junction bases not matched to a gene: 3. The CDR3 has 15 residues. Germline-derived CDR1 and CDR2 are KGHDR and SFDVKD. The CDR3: CATSDSRTGAGELFF. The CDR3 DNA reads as TGTGCCACCAGTGATTCTAGGACAGGGGCCGGGGAGCTGTTTTTT.

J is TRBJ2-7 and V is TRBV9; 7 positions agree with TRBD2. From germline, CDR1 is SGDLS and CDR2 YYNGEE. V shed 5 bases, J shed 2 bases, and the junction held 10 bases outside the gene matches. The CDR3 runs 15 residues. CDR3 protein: CASSRSGLGTYEQYF. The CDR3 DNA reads TGTGCCAGCAGTCGTAGCGGGCTGGGGACCTACGAGCAGTACTTC.

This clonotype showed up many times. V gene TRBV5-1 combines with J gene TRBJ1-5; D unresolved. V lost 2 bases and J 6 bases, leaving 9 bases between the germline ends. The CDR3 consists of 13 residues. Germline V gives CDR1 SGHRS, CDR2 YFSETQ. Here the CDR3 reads CASSFEGSQPQHF. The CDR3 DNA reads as TGCGCCAGCAGCTTCGAGGGAAGTCAGCCCCAGCATTTT.

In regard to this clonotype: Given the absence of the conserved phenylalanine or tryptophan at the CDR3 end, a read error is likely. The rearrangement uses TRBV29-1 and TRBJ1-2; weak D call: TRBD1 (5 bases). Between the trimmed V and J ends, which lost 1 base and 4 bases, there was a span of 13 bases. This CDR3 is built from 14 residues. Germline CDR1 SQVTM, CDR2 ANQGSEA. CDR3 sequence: CSVEGVGAFYGYTL. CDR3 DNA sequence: TGCAGCGTTGAAGGGGTAGGGGCCTTCTATGGCTACACCCTC.

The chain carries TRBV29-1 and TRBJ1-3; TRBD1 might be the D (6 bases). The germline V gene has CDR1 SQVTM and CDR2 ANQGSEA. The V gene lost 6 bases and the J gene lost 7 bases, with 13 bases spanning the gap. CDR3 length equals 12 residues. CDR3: CSVSGGRNTIYF. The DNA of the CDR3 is TGCAGCGTGTCGGGGGGGCGGAACACCATATATTTT.

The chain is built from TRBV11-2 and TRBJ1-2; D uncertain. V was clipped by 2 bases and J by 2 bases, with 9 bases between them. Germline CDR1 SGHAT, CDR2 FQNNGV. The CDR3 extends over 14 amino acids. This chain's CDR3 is CASSLPGFNYGYTF. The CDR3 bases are TGTGCCAGCAGCTTACCAGGATTCAACTATGGCTACACCTTC.

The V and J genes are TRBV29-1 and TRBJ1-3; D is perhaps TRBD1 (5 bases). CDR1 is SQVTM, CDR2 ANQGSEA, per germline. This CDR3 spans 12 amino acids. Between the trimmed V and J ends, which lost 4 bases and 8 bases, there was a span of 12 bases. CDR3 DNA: TGCAGCGTTGCTGGCGGACAATACACCATATATTTT. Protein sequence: CSVAGGQYTIYF. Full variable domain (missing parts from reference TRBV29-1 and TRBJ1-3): SAVISQKPSRDICQRGTSLTIQCQVDSQVTMMFWYRQQPGQSLTLIATANQGSEATYESGFVIDKFPISRPNLTFSTLTVSNMSPEDSSIYLCSVAGGQYTIYFGEGSWLTVV.

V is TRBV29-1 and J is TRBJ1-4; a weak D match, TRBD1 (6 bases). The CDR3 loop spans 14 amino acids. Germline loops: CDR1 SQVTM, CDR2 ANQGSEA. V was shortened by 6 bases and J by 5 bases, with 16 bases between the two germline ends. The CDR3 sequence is CSVWTSDRNEKLFF. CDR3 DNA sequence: TGCAGCGTCTGGACTAGCGACAGGAATGAAAAACTGTTTTTT.

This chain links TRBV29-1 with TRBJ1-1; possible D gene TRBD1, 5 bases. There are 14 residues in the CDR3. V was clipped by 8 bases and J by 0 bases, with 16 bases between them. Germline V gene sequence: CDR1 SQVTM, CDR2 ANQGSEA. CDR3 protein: CSSPGRDLNTEAFF. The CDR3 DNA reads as TGCAGCTCCCCGGGTAGGGACTTGAACACTGAAGCTTTCTTT.

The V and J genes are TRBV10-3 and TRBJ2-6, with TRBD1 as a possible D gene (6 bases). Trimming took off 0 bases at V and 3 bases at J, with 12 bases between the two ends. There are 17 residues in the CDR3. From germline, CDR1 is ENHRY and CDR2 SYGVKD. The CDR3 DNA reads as TGTGCCATCAGTGAGTCGAATAGGGGGAATGGGGCCAACGTCCTGACTTTC. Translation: CAISESNRGNGANVLTF.

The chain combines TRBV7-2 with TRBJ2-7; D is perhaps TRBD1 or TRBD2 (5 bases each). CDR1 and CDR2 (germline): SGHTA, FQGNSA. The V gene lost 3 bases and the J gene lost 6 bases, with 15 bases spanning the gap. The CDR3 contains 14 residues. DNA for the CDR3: TGTGCCAGCAGCTTGGGGGAGTCTCAGACCGAGCAGTACTTC. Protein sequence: CASSLGESQTEQYF.

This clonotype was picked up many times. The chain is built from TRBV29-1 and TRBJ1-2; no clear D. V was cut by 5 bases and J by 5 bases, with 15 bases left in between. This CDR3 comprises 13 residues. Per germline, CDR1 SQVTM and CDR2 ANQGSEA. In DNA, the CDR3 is TGCAGCGTTATTGTCAGCGGTGAATATGGCTACACCTTC. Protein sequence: CSVIVSGEYGYTF.

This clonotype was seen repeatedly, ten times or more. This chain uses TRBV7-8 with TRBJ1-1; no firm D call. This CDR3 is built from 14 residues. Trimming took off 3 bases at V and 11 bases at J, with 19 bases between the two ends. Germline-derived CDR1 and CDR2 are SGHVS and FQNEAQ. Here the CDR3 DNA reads TGTGCCAGCAGCTTTCCGGGCCGCCAACAAGGGGCTTTCTTT. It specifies CASSFPGRQQGAFF.

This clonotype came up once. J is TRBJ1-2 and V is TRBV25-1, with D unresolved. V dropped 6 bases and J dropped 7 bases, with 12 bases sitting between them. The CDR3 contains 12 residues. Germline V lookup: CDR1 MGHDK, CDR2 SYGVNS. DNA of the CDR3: TGTGCCAGCAGACTTACAGAGGTTGGCTACACCTTC. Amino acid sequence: CASRLTEVGYTF.

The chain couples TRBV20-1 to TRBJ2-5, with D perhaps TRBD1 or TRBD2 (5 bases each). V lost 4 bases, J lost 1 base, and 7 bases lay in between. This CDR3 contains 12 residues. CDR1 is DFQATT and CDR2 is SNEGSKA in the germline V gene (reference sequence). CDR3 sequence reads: CSATGTQETQYF. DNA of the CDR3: TGCAGTGCTACCGGGACCCAAGAGACCCAGTACTTC.

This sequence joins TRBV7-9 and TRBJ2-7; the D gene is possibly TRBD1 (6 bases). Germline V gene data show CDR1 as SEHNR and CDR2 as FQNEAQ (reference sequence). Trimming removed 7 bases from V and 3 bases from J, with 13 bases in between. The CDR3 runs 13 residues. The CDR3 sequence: CASTRGQHYEQYF. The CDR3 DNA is TGTGCCAGCACCCGCGGACAGCACTACGAGCAGTACTTC.

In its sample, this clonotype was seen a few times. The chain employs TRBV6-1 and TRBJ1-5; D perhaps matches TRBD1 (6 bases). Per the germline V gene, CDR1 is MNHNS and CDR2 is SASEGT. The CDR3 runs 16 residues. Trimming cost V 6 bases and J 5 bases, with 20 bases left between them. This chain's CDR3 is CASRPGRQADHQPQHF. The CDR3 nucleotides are TGTGCCAGCAGACCCGGAAGACAGGCCGACCATCAGCCCCAGCATTTT.

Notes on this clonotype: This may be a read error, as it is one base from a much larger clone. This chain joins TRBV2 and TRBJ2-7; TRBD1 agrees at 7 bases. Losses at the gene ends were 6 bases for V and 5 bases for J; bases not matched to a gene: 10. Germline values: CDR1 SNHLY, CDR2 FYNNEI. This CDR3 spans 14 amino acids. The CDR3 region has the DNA TGTGCCAGCAGCTTAGCGACAGGGCCCAACGAGCAGTACTTC. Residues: CASSLATGPNEQYF.

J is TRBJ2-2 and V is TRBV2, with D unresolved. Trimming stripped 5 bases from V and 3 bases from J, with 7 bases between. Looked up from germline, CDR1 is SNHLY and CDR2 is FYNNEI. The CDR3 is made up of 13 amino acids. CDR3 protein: CASSYEDTGELFF. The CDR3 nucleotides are TGTGCCAGCAGTTATGAGGACACCGGGGAGCTGTTTTTT.

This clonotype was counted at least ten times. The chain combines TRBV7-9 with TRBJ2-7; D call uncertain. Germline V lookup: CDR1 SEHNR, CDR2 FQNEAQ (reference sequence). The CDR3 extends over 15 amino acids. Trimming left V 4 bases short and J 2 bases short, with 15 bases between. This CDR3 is CASSSTSPAPYEQYF. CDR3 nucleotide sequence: TGTGCCAGCAGCTCCACCTCCCCAGCGCCCTACGAGCAGTACTTC.

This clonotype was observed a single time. The CDR3: CASSLSQATGELFF. The CDR3 DNA follows: TGTGCCAGCAGTTTATCGCAGGCCACCGGGGAGCTGTTTTTT. V and J are TRBV25-1 and TRBJ2-2, with unresolved D. The CDR3 totals 14 residues. Germline assignment: CDR1 MGHDK and CDR2 SYGVNS. Trimming left V 5 bases short and J 4 bases short, with 11 bases between.

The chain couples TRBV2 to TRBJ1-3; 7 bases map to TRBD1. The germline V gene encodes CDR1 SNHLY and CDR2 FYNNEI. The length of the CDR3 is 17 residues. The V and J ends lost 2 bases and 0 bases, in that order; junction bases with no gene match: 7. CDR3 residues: CASSEPGQRHSGNTIYF. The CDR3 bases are TGTGCCAGCAGTGAACCGGGACAGCGACACTCTGGAAACACCATATATTTT. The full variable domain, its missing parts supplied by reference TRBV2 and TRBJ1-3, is EPEVTQTPSHQVTQMGQEVILRCVPISNHLYFYWYRQILGQKVEFLVSFYNNEISEKSEIFDDQFSVERPDGSNFTLKIRSTKLEDSAMYFCASSEPGQRHSGNTIYFGEGSWLTVV.